A selection of T cell receptor beta chains follows, all from one sample in a study of response to subunit inactivated influenza vaccine. MiXCR was run by TCRdb on the RT-PCR reads, yielding one entry per CDR3 protein. The sample has hundreds of thousands of distinct CDR3 sequences, about 14% seen once; the top ten hold around 7.6%. The input for sequencing was PBMCs from blood, taken 14 to 15 days before vaccination. The receptor set was obtained from a man in his forties or fifties who received an inactivated influenza vaccine. Each CDR3 is given without its conserved first and last residue. Fields, in order: CDR3 length, V gene, CDR3 protein.

length: 10; V: TRBV29-1; CDR3: AYDWGSDTQY
length: 16; V: TRBV9; CDR3: ASSVGRGTGPMNTEAF
length: 13; V: TRBV6-2/TRBV6-3; CDR3: ASRRGDLPNNEQF
length: 11; V: TRBV9; CDR3: ASSLGPSNEQF
length: 13; V: TRBV6-2/TRBV6-3; CDR3: ASRDRTGRNTEAF
length: 13; V: TRBV7-2; CDR3: ASRFGSGGYNEQF
length: 12; V: TRBV12-3/TRBV12-4; CDR3: ASSWTPSYNEQF
length: 14; V: TRBV28; CDR3: ASSLAGLAVWAEQY
length: 8; V: TRBV27; CDR3: ASSFNEQY
length: 13; V: TRBV6-1; CDR3: ASSEAGTGSYEQY
length: 10; V: TRBV5-1; CDR3: ASRGQGYGYT
length: 11; V: TRBV28; CDR3: ASSYGNNSPLH
length: 13; V: TRBV27; CDR3: ATRRGTRNTGELF
length: 13; V: TRBV11-2; CDR3: ASRGVSGNHYEQY
length: 12; V: TRBV6-1; CDR3: ASSNTGSADTQY
length: 12; V: TRBV9; CDR3: ASSVGPGTNEQF
length: 16; V: TRBV12-3/TRBV12-4; CDR3: ASSLRRQFSSYNSPLH
length: 12; V: TRBV27; CDR3: ASSFSRSGNEQF
length: 17; V: TRBV4-2; CDR3: ASSQGEGLAGNYYNEQF
length: 12; V: TRBV7-2; CDR3: ASSVSTGGNEQF
length: 14; V: TRBV28; CDR3: ASSSWTGSSYNEQF
length: 15; V: TRBV6-2/TRBV6-3; CDR3: ASTEDRGGFDTGELF
length: 12; V: TRBV6-2/TRBV6-3; CDR3: ASSQQGRNEKLF
length: 10; V: TRBV20-1; CDR3: SARGLDNEQF
length: 12; V: TRBV9; CDR3: ASSVAPGTGELF
length: 11; V: TRBV2; CDR3: ASGALNTGELF